The source of this T cell receptor beta chain is a study of CD8+ T cells in alopecia areata. About the study: Treated patients took oral tofacitinib at 5 to 10 mg twice daily. Study observations and caveats: Given one nonresponder, whether baseline CD8+ expansion relates to response remains uncertain.

The V and J ends lost 2 bases and 2 bases respectively, with 7 bases between them. Germline V gives CDR1 MGHDK, CDR2 SYGVNS. CDR3 length: 14 residues. For this clone: The antigen remains undetermined.

The authors extracted RNA and reverse transcribed it into cDNA as the sequencing template. TCRdb's table, derived via immunoSEQ multiplex PCR, lists solely in-frame clones and lacks some. The top ten clones hold about 20% of a sample with 75,000 to 85,000 clones, 66% of them seen once. Treatment given: oral pan-JAK inhibitor, 5-10 mg twice daily. This rearrangement joins TRBV25-1 to TRBJ2-4; a possible D gene is TRBD1 (5 bases). This sequence originates from a human donor with alopecia areata. Specimen: CD8+ T cells sorted from blood, collected at week 24, from a patient treated with tofacitinib. The CDR3 here is CASSEGATKNIQYF. For the CDR3, the DNA is TGTGCCAGCAGTGAAGGGGCTACCAAAAACATTCAGTACTTC. Variable domain in full (rest from reference TRBV25-1 and TRBJ2-4): EADIYQTPRYLVIGTGKKITLECSQTMGHDKMYWYQQDPGMELHLIHYSYGVNSTEKGDLSSESTVSRIRTEHFPLTLESARPSHTSQYLCASSEGATKNIQYFGAGTRLSVL.